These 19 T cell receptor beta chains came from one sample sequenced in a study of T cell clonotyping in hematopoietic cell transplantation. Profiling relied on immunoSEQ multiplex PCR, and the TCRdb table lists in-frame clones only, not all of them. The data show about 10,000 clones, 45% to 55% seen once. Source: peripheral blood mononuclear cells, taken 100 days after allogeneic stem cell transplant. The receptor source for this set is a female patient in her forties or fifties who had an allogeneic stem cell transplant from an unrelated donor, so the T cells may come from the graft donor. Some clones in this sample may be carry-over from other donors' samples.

The CDR3: CASSYQGYSNQPQHF. The CDR3, as DNA: TGTGCCAGCAGTTATCAGGGTTATAGCAATCAGCCCCAGCATTTT. The chain uses TRBV5-8 and TRBJ1-5, with D perhaps TRBD1 (5 bases). The CDR3 is 15 residues long. Per germline, CDR1 SGHTS and CDR2 YDEGEE. With 5 bases removed from V and 0 bases from J, the gap between germline ends came to 12 bases.

In DNA form, the CDR3 reads TGTGCCAGCAGCTGGGCGACAGGCCCCAACACTGAAGCTTTCTTT. Protein sequence: CASSWATGPNTEAFF. The chain employs TRBV11-2 and TRBJ1-1; D might be TRBD1 (6 bases). CDR3 length: 15 residues. Germline CDR1 and CDR2: SGHAT and FQNNGV. The V end lost 4 bases, the J end lost 2 bases, and 14 bases lay between the germline ends.

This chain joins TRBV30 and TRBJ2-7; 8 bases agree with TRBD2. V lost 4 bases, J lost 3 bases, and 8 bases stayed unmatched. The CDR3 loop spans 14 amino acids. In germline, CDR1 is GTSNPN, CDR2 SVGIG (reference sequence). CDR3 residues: CAWTETGTSYEQYF. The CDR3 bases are TGTGCCTGGACTGAAACCGGGACTAGCTACGAGCAGTACTTC.

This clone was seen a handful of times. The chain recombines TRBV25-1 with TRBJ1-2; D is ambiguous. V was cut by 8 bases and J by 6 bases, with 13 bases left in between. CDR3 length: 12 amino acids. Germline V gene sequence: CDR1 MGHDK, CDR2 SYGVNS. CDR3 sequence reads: CASFLVGDGYTF. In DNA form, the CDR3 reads TGTGCCAGCTTCCTAGTCGGGGATGGCTACACCTTC.

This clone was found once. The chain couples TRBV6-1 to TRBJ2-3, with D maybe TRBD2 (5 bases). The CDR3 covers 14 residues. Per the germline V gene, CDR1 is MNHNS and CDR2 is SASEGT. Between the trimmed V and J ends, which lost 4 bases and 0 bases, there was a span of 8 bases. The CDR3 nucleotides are TGTGCCAGCAGTGCGGGGATGAGCACAGATACGCAGTATTTT. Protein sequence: CASSAGMSTDTQYF.

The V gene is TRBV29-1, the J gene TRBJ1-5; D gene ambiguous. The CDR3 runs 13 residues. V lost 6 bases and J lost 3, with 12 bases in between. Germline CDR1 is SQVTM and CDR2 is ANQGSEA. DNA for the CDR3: TGCAGCGTGAGTCGGGAGATCAATCAGCCCCAGCATTTT. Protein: CSVSREINQPQHF.

This CDR3 reads CASSLREGGYGYTF. The CDR3 DNA is TGTGCCAGCAGCCTCAGGGAAGGTGGCTATGGCTACACCTTC. V usage is TRBV6-5 and J usage is TRBJ1-2; perhaps TRBD1 as D (5 bases). V was shortened by 6 bases and J by 4 bases, with 15 bases between the two germline ends. The CDR3 consists of 14 residues. Germline CDR1 MNHEY, CDR2 SVGAGI.

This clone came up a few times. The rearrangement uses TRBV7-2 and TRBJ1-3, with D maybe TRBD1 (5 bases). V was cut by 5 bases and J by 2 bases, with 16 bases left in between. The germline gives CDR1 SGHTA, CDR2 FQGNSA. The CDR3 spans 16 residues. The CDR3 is CASSPGGGSPGNTIYF. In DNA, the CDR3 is TGTGCCAGCAGCCCCGGGGGAGGGTCACCTGGAAACACCATATATTTT.

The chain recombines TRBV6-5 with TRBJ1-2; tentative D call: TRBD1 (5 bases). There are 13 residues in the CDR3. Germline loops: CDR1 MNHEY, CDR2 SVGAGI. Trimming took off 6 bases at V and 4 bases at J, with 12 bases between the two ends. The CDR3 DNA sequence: TGTGCCAGCAGACCCGACAGCCTCTATGGCTACACCTTC. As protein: CASRPDSLYGYTF.

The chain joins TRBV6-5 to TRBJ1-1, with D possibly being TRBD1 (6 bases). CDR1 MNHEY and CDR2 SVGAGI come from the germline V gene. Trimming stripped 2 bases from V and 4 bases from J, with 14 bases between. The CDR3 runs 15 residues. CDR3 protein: CASSYDRRVRTEAFF. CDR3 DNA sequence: TGTGCCAGCAGTTACGACAGGAGGGTTCGCACTGAAGCTTTCTTT.

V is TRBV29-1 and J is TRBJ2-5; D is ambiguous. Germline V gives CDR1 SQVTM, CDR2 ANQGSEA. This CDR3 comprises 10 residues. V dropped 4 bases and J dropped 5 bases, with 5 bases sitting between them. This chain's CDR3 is CSVVAETQYF. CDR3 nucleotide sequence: TGCAGCGTTGTGGCTGAGACCCAGTACTTC.

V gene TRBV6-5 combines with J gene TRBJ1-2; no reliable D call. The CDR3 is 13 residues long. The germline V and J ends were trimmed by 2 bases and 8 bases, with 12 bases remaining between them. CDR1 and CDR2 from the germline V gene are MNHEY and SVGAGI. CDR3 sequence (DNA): TGTGCCAGCAGTTACCGACACCCCGGGGGCTACACCTTC. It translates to CASSYRHPGGYTF.

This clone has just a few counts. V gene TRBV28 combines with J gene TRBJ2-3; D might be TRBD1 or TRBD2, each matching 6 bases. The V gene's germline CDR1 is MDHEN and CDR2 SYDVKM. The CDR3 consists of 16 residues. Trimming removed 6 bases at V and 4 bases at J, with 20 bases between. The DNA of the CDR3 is TGTGCCAGCAGGACCCTTTCGGACAGCGGGCCAGATACGCAGTATTTT. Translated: CASRTLSDSGPDTQYF.

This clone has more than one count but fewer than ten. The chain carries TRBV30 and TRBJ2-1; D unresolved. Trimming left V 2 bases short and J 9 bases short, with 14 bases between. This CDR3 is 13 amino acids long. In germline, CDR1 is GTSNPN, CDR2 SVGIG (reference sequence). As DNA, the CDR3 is TGTGCCTGGAGTTGGCAGGCAAAGACTGAGCAGTTCTTC. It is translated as CAWSWQAKTEQFF.

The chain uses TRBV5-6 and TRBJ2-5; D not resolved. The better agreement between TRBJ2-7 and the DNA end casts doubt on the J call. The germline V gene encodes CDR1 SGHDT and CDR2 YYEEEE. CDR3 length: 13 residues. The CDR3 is CASSRTLSYEQYF. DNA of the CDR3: TGTGCCAGCAGCAGGACGTTATCCTACGAGCAGTACTTC.

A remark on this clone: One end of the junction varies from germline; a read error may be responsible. The CDR3: CASSLDPSGEAFF. CDR3 DNA: TGTGCCAGCAGCTTAGACCCCAGCGGGGAAGCCTTCTTT. The chain recombines TRBV7-3 with TRBJ1-1; D is unresolved. Germline V gives CDR1 SGHTA, CDR2 FQGTGA. This CDR3 comprises 13 residues.

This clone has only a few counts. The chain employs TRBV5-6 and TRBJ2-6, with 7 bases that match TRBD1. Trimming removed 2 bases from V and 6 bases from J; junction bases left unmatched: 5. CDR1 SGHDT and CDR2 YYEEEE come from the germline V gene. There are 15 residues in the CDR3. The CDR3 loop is CASSLQGPMANVLTF. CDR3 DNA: TGTGCCAGCAGCTTACAGGGGCCGATGGCCAACGTCCTGACTTTC.

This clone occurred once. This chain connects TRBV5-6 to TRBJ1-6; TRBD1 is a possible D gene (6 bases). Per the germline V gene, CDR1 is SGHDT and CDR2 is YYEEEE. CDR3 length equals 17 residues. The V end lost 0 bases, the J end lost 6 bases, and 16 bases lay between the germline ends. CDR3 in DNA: TGTGCCAGCAGCTTGGATGCTGGACAGTGGGGTAATTCACCCCTCCACTTT. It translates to CASSLDAGQWGNSPLHF.

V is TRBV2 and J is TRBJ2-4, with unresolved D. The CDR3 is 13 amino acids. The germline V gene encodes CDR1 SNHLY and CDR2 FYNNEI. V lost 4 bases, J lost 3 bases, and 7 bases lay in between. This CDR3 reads CASSVTFKNIQYF. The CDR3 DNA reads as TGTGCCAGCAGTGTTACATTCAAAAACATTCAGTACTTC.